The 15 T cell receptor beta chains below were found in one sample sequenced in a study of response to subunit inactivated influenza vaccine. MiXCR, run by TCRdb on the RT-PCR reads, gives a single entry per CDR3 protein. Among around 600,000 distinct CDR3 sequences, approximately 11% were seen once, and the ten largest hold approximately 10%. The sample was also linked to a second study, of T cells expressing NK-cell markers. That source adds: Generation of TCR beta cDNA was performed by 5'RACE template switching incorporating UMIs.

The sequencing here drew on PBMCs from blood, taken on the day of vaccination. Source of these receptors: a man aged 50 to 60 who received an inactivated influenza vaccine.

The V and J genes are TRBV6-2 or TRBV6-3 and TRBJ2-7, with D tentatively TRBD2 (6 bases). The CDR3 sequence is 12 residues long. The V and J ends lost 3 bases and 5 bases respectively, with 8 bases between them. Germline V gene sequence: CDR1 MNHEY, CDR2 SVGEGT. This CDR3 is CASSYWGDEQYF. Here the CDR3 DNA reads TGTGCCAGCAGTTATTGGGGGGACGAGCAGTACTTC.

The V gene is TRBV9, the J gene TRBJ1-1; tentative D call: TRBD1 (6 bases). The V gene's germline CDR1 is SGDLS and CDR2 YYNGEE. This CDR3 region has 15 residues. Trimming left V 4 bases short and J 1 base short, with 14 bases between. Here the CDR3 DNA reads TGTGCCAGCAGCTTGGGGGACAACAGGAACACTGAAGCTTTCTTT. It yields the protein CASSLGDNRNTEAFF.

This clonotype was picked up many times. The chain recombines TRBV6-1 with TRBJ2-2; D is undetermined. Deletions cut 4 bases from V and 6 bases from J, with 21 bases between. The CDR3 spans 17 residues. Looked up from germline, CDR1 is MNHNS and CDR2 is SASEGT. CDR3 region: CASSALDPGLVPGELFF. The CDR3 nucleotides are TGTGCCAGCAGTGCGTTAGATCCCGGTCTGGTTCCCGGGGAGCTGTTTTTT.

The genes are TRBV5-1 and TRBJ1-2; D remains ambiguous. This CDR3 has 15 amino acids. From germline, CDR1 is SGHRS and CDR2 YFSETQ. V was shortened by 4 bases and J by 7 bases, with 20 bases between the two germline ends. CDR3 sequence: CASSPEAGGLGGYTF. DNA of the CDR3: TGCGCCAGCAGCCCGGAAGCGGGAGGGCTGGGTGGCTACACCTTC.

This clonotype was detected ten times or more. The J gene is TRBJ2-7, the V gene TRBV25-1; 10 bases agree with TRBD1. The length of the CDR3 is 16 residues. The V segment lost 10 bases and the J segment 1 base; nucleotides outside the gene matches: 13. Germline-derived CDR1 and CDR2 are MGHDK and SYGVNS. CDR3 protein: CATHLYRDRGSYEQYF. In DNA form, the CDR3 reads TGTGCCACCCACCTATACCGGGACAGGGGTTCCTACGAGCAGTACTTC.

The CDR3, as DNA: TGCGCCAGCAGCTTTACGGGGGGGCGAGGAGATACGCAGTATTTT. The encoded protein is CASSFTGGRGDTQYF. The rearrangement links TRBV5-1 to TRBJ2-3; 8 positions match TRBD2. In germline, CDR1 is SGHRS, CDR2 YFSETQ. The CDR3 spans 15 residues. Trimming removed 2 bases from V and 5 bases from J; junction bases left unmatched: 7.

The rearrangement links TRBV9 to TRBJ2-1; TRBD2 aligns across 9 bases. V dropped 3 bases and J dropped 4; count of bases not matched to a gene: 5. Germline V gene lookup returns CDR1 SGDLS and CDR2 YYNGEE. CDR3 length equals 15 residues. CDR3 sequence reads: CASSEGLANYNEQFF. The DNA for the CDR3 is TGTGCCAGCAGCGAGGGACTAGCAAATTACAATGAGCAGTTCTTC.

This clonotype was observed a handful of times. This chain connects TRBV4-3 to TRBJ2-7; a possible D gene is TRBD1 (6 bases). Deletions cut 4 bases from V and 3 bases from J, with 16 bases between. Germline CDR1 LGHNA, CDR2 YSLEER. The CDR3 is 15 amino acids. Written as DNA, the CDR3 is TGCGCCAGCAGCCCGATGGGCAGGGGCGACTACGAGCAGTACTTC. Translation gives CASSPMGRGDYEQYF.

This chain connects TRBV5-1 to TRBJ2-1, with D perhaps matching TRBD1 (5 bases). The V end was cut by 2 bases, the J end by 4 bases, with 13 bases between. Germline V gives CDR1 SGHRS, CDR2 YFSETQ. The CDR3 runs 15 residues. The CDR3 is CASSLTGGKYNEQFF. The DNA for the CDR3 is TGCGCCAGCAGCTTAACAGGTGGGAAATACAATGAGCAGTTCTTC.

V usage is TRBV6-1 and J usage is TRBJ2-3; 7 bases are a match to TRBD2. After removal of 9 bases from V and 0 bases from J, the junction contained 9 bases not matched to a gene. The CDR3 extends over 15 amino acids. The germline gives CDR1 MNHNS, CDR2 SASEGT. The CDR3 sequence: CASTPGGGSTDTQYF. The CDR3 bases are TGTGCCAGTACGCCCGGCGGGGGAAGCACAGATACGCAGTATTTT.

This clonotype was observed a few times. The chain employs TRBV2 and TRBJ2-1, with 14 nucleotides matching TRBD2. The V gene end was trimmed by 5 bases and the J gene end by 3 bases; junction bases not matched to a gene: 6. The CDR3 covers 17 residues. Germline V lookup: CDR1 SNHLY, CDR2 FYNNEI. The CDR3 reads CASSWTSGGNDYNEQFF. CDR3 sequence (DNA): TGTGCCAGCAGTTGGACTAGCGGGGGGAATGACTACAATGAGCAGTTCTTC.

This chain uses TRBV19 with TRBJ2-7; no definite D call. This CDR3 has 13 residues. V was clipped by 5 bases and J by 3 bases, with 11 bases between them. Germline V gene lookup returns CDR1 LNHDA and CDR2 SQIVND (reference sequence). This CDR3 reads CASSPKVFYEQYF. In DNA form, the CDR3 reads TGTGCCAGTAGTCCCAAGGTTTTCTACGAGCAGTACTTC.

There are a few counts of this clonotype. The rearrangement links TRBV11-2 to TRBJ1-1; maybe TRBD1 (6 bases). The CDR3 runs to 14 residues. The germline V gene encodes CDR1 SGHAT and CDR2 FQNNGV. Trimming cost V 1 base and J 6 bases, with 12 bases left between them. The CDR3 nucleotides are TGTGCCAGCAGCTTAGCCGCGGACAGCCCTGAAGCTTTCTTT. Translating gives CASSLAADSPEAFF.

This clonotype has ten or more counts. The CDR3 reads CASSQALWGANTGELFF. The CDR3 DNA sequence: TGCGCCAGCAGCCAAGCCCTTTGGGGGGCGAACACCGGGGAGCTGTTTTTT. The J gene is TRBJ2-2, the V gene TRBV4-3, with a weak D call TRBD2 (6 bases). Germline CDR1 is LGHNA and CDR2 is YSLEER. The CDR3 runs 17 residues. V was shortened by 1 base and J by 0 bases, with 12 bases between the two germline ends.

This clonotype was counted many times. The chain couples TRBV18 to TRBJ1-3; D uncertain. The ends were cut back, 2 bases at V and 0 bases at J, with 11 bases in the middle. The CDR3 sequence is 16 residues long. CDR1 KGHSH and CDR2 LQKENI come from the germline V gene. CDR3 bases: TGTGCCAGCTCACCAACTCTCTCCGCCTCTGGAAACACCATATATTTT. Residues: CASSPTLSASGNTIYF.